A single sample is the source of the 31 T cell receptor delta chains below, sequenced in a study of gamma-delta T cells after stem cell transplantation. TCRdb applied CATT to the RT-PCR reads for clone calling. The sample lists 10,000 to 13,000 delta-chain clones, around 41% occurring once. The sample taken for sequencing was gamma-delta T cells. The receptors were gathered from a human donor. It is not recorded whose cells these are; they may come from a transplant donor.

In regard to this clone: A much larger clonotype is one base distant, so this may be a read error. Other DNA sequences in this specimen translate into the identical CDR3. The CDR3 loop reads CACDTPLGDKPYTDKLIF. CDR3 coding DNA: TGTGCCTGCGACACCCCACTGGGGGACAAACCGTACACCGATAAACTCATCTTT. The chain is built from TRDV2 and TRDJ1, with 9 nucleotides matching TRDD3. In germline, CDR1 is GEAIGNYY, CDR2 EKD. The CDR3 covers 18 residues.

This chain uses TRDV2 with TRDJ3, with 8 bases lining up with TRDD3. The CDR3 has 20 amino acids. Looked up from germline, CDR1 is GEAIGNYY and CDR2 is EKD. The ends lost 4 bases at V and 0 bases at J; junction bases unmatched: 13. CDR3 residues: CACDSLGGSKNSWDTRQMFF. In nucleotides, the CDR3 is TGTGCCTGTGATTCACTTGGGGGATCGAAAAACTCCTGGGACACCCGACAGATGTTTTTC.

This clone occurred a few times. The chain couples TRDV1 to TRDJ1; TRDD2 agrees at 7 bases. With 0 bases clipped from V and 10 bases from J, the junction kept 20 bases outside the gene matches. The CDR3 spans 18 residues. The V gene's germline CDR1 is TSWWSYY and CDR2 QGS. CDR3 sequence reads: CALGELMIPTERSLGLIF. The CDR3 DNA reads TGTGCTCTTGGGGAACTAATGATTCCTACGGAGAGGAGCTTAGGACTCATCTTT.

CDR3 sequence: CALGGGFRYTDKLIF. The CDR3 DNA follows: TGTGCTCTTGGGGGTGGCTTCCGATACACCGATAAACTCATCTTT. The J gene is TRDJ1, the V gene TRDV1; TRDD2 is a possible D gene (5 bases). This CDR3 spans 15 amino acids. The V and J ends lost 4 bases and 0 bases respectively, with 12 bases between them. Germline V gene sequence: CDR1 TSWWSYY, CDR2 QGS.

The rearrangement links TRDV1 to TRDJ1; 12 bases match TRDD3. J gave up 0 bases and V 9 bases, and 17 bases lay outside the gene matches. The CDR3 contains 19 residues. CDR1 TSWWSYY and CDR2 QGS come from the germline V gene. DNA of the CDR3: TGTGCTCTGGATACCTACTGGGGGATACAGGCCCCGAACACCGATAAACTCATCTTT. Residues: CALDTYWGIQAPNTDKLIF.

On this clone: Other nucleotide sequences in the sample specify the same CDR3. The gene calls are TRDV1 and TRDJ2; 12 bases match TRDD3. The CDR3 contains 17 residues. Germline CDR1 and CDR2: TSWWSYY and QGS. The V and J ends lost 0 bases and 8 bases, in that order; junction bases with no gene match: 7. CDR3 coding DNA: TGTGCTCTTGGGGAACTGGCGCTCTGGGGGATACGGGCACAACTCTTCTTT. It encodes CALGELALWGIRAQLFF.

A remark on this clone: Additional DNA sequences in this sample encode the identical CDR3. The gene calls are TRDV1 and TRDJ1, with 8 bases identical to TRDD2. Germline V lookup: CDR1 TSWWSYY, CDR2 QGS. Trimming removed 2 bases from V and 0 bases from J; junction bases left unmatched: 20. CDR3 length equals 21 residues. In DNA, the CDR3 is TGTGCTCTTGGGGAAATACCCTTCCTAGGGTCGCGAGATCCGTACACCGATAAACTCATCTTT. Amino acids: CALGEIPFLGSRDPYTDKLIF.

In regard to this clone: A much bigger clone sits one base away, suggesting this may be a read error. The V and J genes are TRDV1 and TRDJ1, with TRDD3 identical over 10 bases. The CDR3 covers 20 residues. CDR1 is TSWWSYY and CDR2 is QGS in the germline V gene. CDR3 nucleotide sequence: TGTGCTCTTGGGGAATCTCTGGCCCCATGGGGGATACCCTACGCCGATAACCTCATCTTT. This codes for CALGESLAPWGIPYADNLIF.

This clone was counted a few times. The chain combines TRDV3 with TRDJ1, with 9 positions matching TRDD3. This CDR3 comprises 21 residues. Germline CDR1 TVYSNPD, CDR2 GDNSRS (reference sequence). Losses at the gene ends were 2 bases for V and 0 bases for J; bases not matched to a gene: 25. CDR3: CAFQRWAQEAGGCLYTDKLIF. In DNA form, the CDR3 reads TGTGCCTTTCAAAGATGGGCCCAAGAGGCTGGGGGATGCCTGTACACCGATAAACTCATCTTT. The variable domain in full, with the rest retrieved from reference TRDV3 and TRDJ1, is CDKVTQSSPDQTVASGSEVVLLCTYDTVYSNPDLFWYRIRPDYSFQFVFYGDNSRSEGADFTQGRFSVKHILTQKAFHLVISPVRTEDSATYYCAFQRWAQEAGGCLYTDKLIFGKGTRVTVEP.

The count of this clone is one. A junction end diverges from the germline sequence, so it may reflect a read error. The chain joins TRDV2 to TRDJ3, with 9 nucleotides matching TRDD3. This CDR3 is 17 amino acids long. Looked up from germline, CDR1 is GEAIGNYY and CDR2 is EKD. In nucleotides, the CDR3 is TGTGCCTGTGACATACTGGGGGACTCCTTGGACACCCGACAGATGTTTTTC. Protein: CACDILGDSLDTRQMFF.

Remarks on this clone: Germline and junction disagree at one end, which may indicate a read error. The genes are TRDV3 and TRDJ3; D not certain. This CDR3 contains 17 residues. In germline, CDR1 is TVYSNPD, CDR2 GDNSRS (reference sequence). The CDR3 DNA reads as TGTGCTTCGACTGTGGGCCCCAGCTCCTGGTACACCCGACAGATGTTTTTC. Amino acids: CASTVGPSSWYTRQMFF. The full variable domain, in which reference TRDV3 and TRDJ3 provide the parts outside the CDR3, is CDKVTQSSPDQTVASGSEVVLLCTYDTVYSNPDLFWYRIRPDYSFQFVFYGDNSRSEGADFTQGRFSVKHILTQKAFHLVISPVRTEDSATYYCASTVGPSSWYTRQMFFGTGIKLFVEP.

This clone was found a few times. Here the CDR3 reads CALQPLGHTKIPNWGIRATDKLIF. The CDR3 region has the DNA TGTGCTCTTCAACCATTGGGTCATACAAAAATACCGAACTGGGGGATACGCGCCACCGATAAACTCATCTTT. The rearrangement links TRDV1 to TRDJ1; 13 bases match TRDD3. Germline CDR1 and CDR2: TSWWSYY and QGS. J lost 1 base, V lost 8 bases, and 31 bases had no gene match. The CDR3 sequence is 24 residues long.

The V call is TRDV1, the J call TRDJ1; 10 nucleotides match TRDD3. The trim removed 5 bases at V and 2 bases at J, leaving 29 bases unmatched. CDR3 length equals 23 residues. Germline V gene sequence: CDR1 TSWWSYY, CDR2 QGS. CDR3 nucleotides: TGTGCTCTTGGGCCTCAATACCCCCCACTTCGGCGTAGGGGGATACGGGAAACCGATAAACTCATCTTT. This gives the protein CALGPQYPPLRRRGIRETDKLIF.

The CDR3 loop reads CALGARPVTLLGDNNLWITDKLIF. CDR3 in DNA: TGTGCTCTTGGGGCCCGCCCCGTTACCCTACTGGGGGATAACAATTTATGGATCACCGATAAACTCATCTTT. This chain connects TRDV1 to TRDJ1; 11 bases fit TRDD3. Germline V gives CDR1 TSWWSYY, CDR2 QGS. J lost 1 base, V lost 4 bases, and 29 bases had no gene match. This CDR3 has 24 amino acids.

CDR3 sequence: CALGLRDTGGPGRYKLIF. CDR3 coding DNA: TGTGCTCTTGGGTTACGGGATACTGGGGGTCCCGGGAGATATAAACTCATCTTT. The V call is TRDV1, the J call TRDJ1; 8 bases align to TRDD3. The V gene end was trimmed by 5 bases and the J gene end by 6 bases; junction bases not matched to a gene: 20. The CDR3 consists of 18 residues. CDR1 is TSWWSYY, CDR2 QGS, per germline.

This clone was observed a handful of times. The chain has TRDV2 and TRDJ1; D ambiguous. The CDR3 contains 15 residues. Germline CDR1 is GEAIGNYY and CDR2 is EKD. Trimming left V 1 base short and J 0 bases short, with 11 bases between. This chain's CDR3 is CACDTMVVHTDKLIF. As DNA, the CDR3 is TGTGCCTGTGACACGATGGTGGTCCACACCGATAAACTCATCTTT.

With respect to this clone: With a much larger clone just one base away, this may be a read error. V usage is TRDV2 and J usage is TRDJ1, with D maybe TRDD3 (5 bases). V shed 3 bases and J shed 0 bases, with 31 bases lying between them. The CDR3 contains 21 residues. Germline CDR1 and CDR2: GEAIGNYY and EKD. The CDR3 loop reads CACDSSFPRSGRWGDTDKLIF. Here the CDR3 DNA reads TGTGCCTGTGACTCATCCTTTCCCCGTTCGGGGAGATGGGGAGACACCGATAAACTCATCTTT.

The chain carries TRDV1 and TRDJ2; 9 bases line up with TRDD3. V trimming: 4 bases; J trimming: 0 bases; junction bases outside the gene matches: 15. CDR1 and CDR2 from the germline V gene are TSWWSYY and QGS. The CDR3 contains 20 residues. CDR3 sequence (DNA): TGTGCTCTTGGGGGCTTGATTAGGGGGATACTCCCAGCTTTGACAGCACAACTCTTCTTT. This codes for CALGGLIRGILPALTAQLFF.

Within the sample, this clone is medium-sized (0.01 to 0.1%). The CDR3 region has the DNA TGTGCCTCGCACACCCCGTACTGGGGGTCCAACACCGATAAACTCATCTTT. Translated: CASHTPYWGSNTDKLIF. The chain combines TRDV3 with TRDJ1, with 8 nucleotides matching TRDD3. This CDR3 has 17 residues. The trim removed 4 bases at V and 0 bases at J, leaving 16 bases unmatched. CDR1 is TVYSNPD and CDR2 is GDNSRS in the germline V gene (reference sequence). The full variable domain, completed using reference TRDV3 and TRDJ1, is CDKVTQSSPDQTVASGSEVVLLCTYDTVYSNPDLFWYRIRPDYSFQFVFYGDNSRSEGADFTQGRFSVKHILTQKAFHLVISPVRTEDSATYYCASHTPYWGSNTDKLIFGKGTRVTVEP.

J is TRDJ1 and V is TRDV3; 11 bases match TRDD3. The CDR3 spans 23 residues. Germline V CDR1 and CDR2: TVYSNPD, GDNSRS (reference sequence). After removal of 2 bases from V and 0 bases from J, the junction contained 29 bases not matched to a gene. The CDR3 loop reads CAFGVDFLTYWGIRHPYTDKLIF. In DNA form, the CDR3 reads TGTGCCTTTGGGGTCGATTTCCTAACGTACTGGGGGATAAGACACCCGTACACCGATAAACTCATCTTT. Together with reference TRDV3 and TRDJ1, the CDR3 gives the full variable domain: CDKVTQSSPDQTVASGSEVVLLCTYDTVYSNPDLFWYRIRPDYSFQFVFYGDNSRSEGADFTQGRFSVKHILTQKAFHLVISPVRTEDSATYYCAFGVDFLTYWGIRHPYTDKLIFGKGTRVTVEP.

The chain uses TRDV3 and TRDJ1, with D hard to call. Germline V gene sequence: CDR1 TVYSNPD, CDR2 GDNSRS (reference sequence). Deletions cut 2 bases from V and 4 bases from J, with 20 bases between. This CDR3 spans 15 amino acids. The CDR3 here is CAFGSLIGYSDKLIF. The CDR3 DNA sequence: TGTGCCTTTGGCTCCCTCATCGGGTACAGCGATAAACTCATCTTT.

This clone has only a few counts. In the same sample, other DNA sequences code for this CDR3. The rearrangement joins TRDV1 to TRDJ1; D unresolved. Germline V gene sequence: CDR1 TSWWSYY, CDR2 QGS. The V end was cut by 3 bases, the J end by 4 bases, with 9 bases between. The CDR3 contains 13 residues. DNA of the CDR3: TGTGCTCTTGGGGACTTACTATGCGATAAACTCATCTTT. Translation gives CALGDLLCDKLIF.

This clone has only a few counts. V and J are TRDV1 and TRDJ1; D might be TRDD2 or TRDD3, each matching 7 bases. Trimming removed 1 base at V and 0 bases at J, with 36 bases between. Per germline, CDR1 TSWWSYY and CDR2 QGS. The CDR3 is made up of 24 amino acids. CDR3 DNA: TGTGCTCTTGGGGAACCTATCGGTCGGCCTTCCTCACTGGGGCTCTACCCCTACACCGATAAACTCATCTTT. It specifies CALGEPIGRPSSLGLYPYTDKLIF.

The V call is TRDV2, the J call TRDJ1, with TRDD3 matching 11 bases. The trim removed 0 bases at V and 5 bases at J, leaving 7 bases unmatched. This CDR3 has 16 amino acids. CDR1 GEAIGNYY and CDR2 EKD come from the germline V gene. The CDR3 is CACDTGAGGYRDKLIF. CDR3 in DNA: TGTGCCTGTGACACCGGTGCTGGGGGATACAGGGATAAACTCATCTTT.

The chain links TRDV2 to TRDJ3; weak D call: TRDD3 (6 bases). The CDR3 totals 18 residues. Germline V gene lookup returns CDR1 GEAIGNYY and CDR2 EKD. The V end was cut by 0 bases, the J end by 8 bases, with 19 bases between. The CDR3 region is CACDTVGGYSLYTRQMFF. The CDR3 coding sequence is TGTGCCTGTGACACCGTTGGGGGCTACTCCTTGTACACCCGACAGATGTTTTTC.

Regarding this clone: Germline and junction disagree at one end, which may indicate a read error. The rearrangement uses TRDV2 and TRDJ1, with 7 nucleotides matching TRDD3. Per the germline V gene, CDR1 is GEAIGNYY and CDR2 is EKD. The CDR3 is made up of 17 amino acids. CDR3 protein: CACDTGFTGVYARKLTF. The CDR3 bases are TGTGCCTGTGACACCGGATTTACTGGGGTTTACGCGAGGAAACTCACCTTT.

This clone appeared a few times. The gene calls are TRDV3 and TRDJ1; either TRDD2 or TRDD3 may supply D (9 bases each). The germline CDR1 and CDR2 sequences are TVYSNPD and GDNSRS (reference sequence). CDR3 length: 20 amino acids. Trimming took 2 bases from V and 3 from J, leaving 34 bases between them. CDR3 protein: CAFRASFLQLWGIEPDKLIF. The DNA of the CDR3 is TGTGCCTTTCGCGCCTCCTTCCTACAACTTTGGGGGATAGAACCCGATAAACTCATCTTT.

The V and J genes are TRDV1 and TRDJ1; 7 bases are shared with TRDD3. Germline lookup yields CDR1 TSWWSYY and CDR2 QGS. The junction had 26 bases not matched to a gene; V was cut back by 6 bases and J by 1 base. This CDR3 is built from 21 residues. In nucleotides, the CDR3 is TGTGCTCTTGGACGTACCCGTTTGGAATACTGGTGGATACGCACCACCGATAAACTCATCTTT. It specifies CALGRTRLEYWWIRTTDKLIF.

The V call is TRDV1, the J call TRDJ1, with TRDD3 as a possible D gene (6 bases). Germline values: CDR1 TSWWSYY, CDR2 QGS. Trimming took off 11 bases at V and 0 bases at J, with 25 bases between the two ends. The CDR3 sequence is 17 residues long. The DNA of the CDR3 is TGTGCTATTGCTACTAAGGGTGGGGGGCCGTACACCGATAAACTCATCTTT. This translates into CAIATKGGGPYTDKLIF.

Turning to this clone: An end of the junction does not agree with germline; a read error may underlie this. The V gene is TRDV2, the J gene TRDJ1; D could derive from TRDD2 or TRDD3 (5 bases each). CDR1 is GEAIGNYY, CDR2 EKD, per germline. The CDR3 runs 20 residues. CDR3 in DNA: TGTGCCTGTGACACCGGGGAGATCGACTTGGTGATCCTAGTCATCGATACACTCATCTTT. Translated: CACDTGEIDLVILVIDTLIF.

This clone was counted a few times. Here the CDR3 DNA reads TGTGCTCTTGGGGAAGTTTGGATCATGGGAGCTGGGGGTTACACCGATAAACTCATCTTT. Its protein is CALGEVWIMGAGGYTDKLIF. The chain has TRDV1 and TRDJ1; 7 bases align to TRDD3. CDR3 length: 20 amino acids. V lost 2 bases to trimming and J lost 0 bases; unmatched junction nucleotides: 18. CDR1 and CDR2 (germline): TSWWSYY, QGS.